The sequence of this T cell receptor (beta chain) was determined in a study of metastatic and nonmetastatic thyroid tumors. With 2 bases clipped from V and 3 bases from J, the junction kept 1 base outside the gene matches. The CDR3 totals 14 residues. Germline CDR1 is SGDLS and CDR2 is YYNGEE. Patients were all untreated before their thyroid surgery. TCRdb ran MiXCR on the PCR reads. The data show nearly 25,000 clones, roughly 12% seen once. This clone showed up many times. Sequencing was carried out using blood. This clonotype was sampled from a female donor with papillary thyroid cancer or a benign thyroid nodule (not recorded which). Some clones in this sample may be carry-over from other donors' samples. This chain joins TRBV9 and TRBJ2-7, with TRBD2 identical over 11 bases. The CDR3 is CASSVTSGNYEQYF. Written as DNA, the CDR3 is TGTGCCAGCAGCGTGACTAGCGGGAACTACGAGCAGTACTTC. The entire variable domain, with the rest obtained from reference TRBV9 and TRBJ2-7, is as follows: DSGVTQTPKHLITATGQRVTLRCSPRSGDLSVYWYQQSLDQGLQFLIQYYNGEERAKGNILERFSAQQFPDLHSELNLSSLELGDSALYFCASSVTSGNYEQYFGPGTRLTVT.